This paragraph covers one T cell receptor (beta chain) sequence. The antigen this receptor binds is unknown. No base qualities exist here, and no much larger clone lies one base off it. The data were taken from a study of blood T cell repertoires in COVID-19 (TCRdb year 2020). About the investigation overall: Samples covering the acute and convalescent phases of COVID-19 were provided by collaborators in the United States, Italy and Spain. HLA class I and class II types, where available, came from metadata supplied by the sample provider rather than from assay-based typing. The prospective study material was composed of cDNA or gDNA derived from T cells, B-cell-depleted T cells, or PBMCs. Subjects who had been exposed to COVID-19, were actively infected with it, or had recovered from it provided the deeply sampled blood TCRbeta repertoires that made up the dataset. Samples were obtained from the ongoing ImmuneRACE study (first 160 participants) and from approximately 1,200 subjects provided by 6 global collaborators. The repertoires were released in a freely available public database intended as a resource for research on the immune response to SARS-CoV-2. The sample metadata nearly always contained a de-identified subject ID, COVID-19 status, age in years and sex.

The immunoSEQ Assay, a bias-controlled multiplex PCR, was used to amplify TCRbeta CDR3 regions from genomic DNA. The authors' analysis ran thus. The number of nucleated cells in each sample was estimated from the amplification of reference gene primers within the assay. To quantify the absolute abundance of each unique TCRbeta CDR3 rearrangement, sequence reads were collapsed and filtered. For each sample, productive Simpson clonality was calculated as the square root of Simpson's diversity index across productive rearrangements. Held by TCRdb, this immuneACCESS table contains in-frame sequences only and omits some clones. Under half of the omission traces to an unresolved V gene where checked; the cause of the rest is unknown. V and J calls and clone size are copied from that table; D and trimming were computed from the DNA. This sample holds approximately 150,000 clones; 82% were observed only once. Clones ranked in the top ten supply roughly 9.1% of the sample.

Trimming at the junction amounts to 2 bases on V and 2 bases on J, and the germline ends lie 9 bases apart. The CDR3 covers 15 residues, taking in both the cysteine and the phenylalanine. The read is trimmed to its CDR3 DNA, 45 bases read in frame from base 1. CDR1 and CDR2, per the germline V gene, are KGHDR and SFDVKD. Each collaborating institution followed its own protocols to collect whole blood in K2EDTA tubes. Collaborator samples were shipped for TCRbeta analysis as frozen whole blood, isolated PBMCs, or DNA extracted from either sample type. On the study overall, not on this receptor specifically: How much clinical and demographic metadata was included differed by source and by participant, and the metadata was provided uncurated.

The clonotype comes from an older woman with acute or convalescent COVID-19. The receptor chain draws on TRBV24-1 and TRBJ1-5; TRBD1 is a weak D gene call, 5 bases matching. Sequenced material: peripheral blood. The sequence in DNA is TGTGCCACCAGTGATTCGGGACTTGGCAATCAGCCCCAGCATTTT. Its product reads: CATSDSGLGNQPQHF.